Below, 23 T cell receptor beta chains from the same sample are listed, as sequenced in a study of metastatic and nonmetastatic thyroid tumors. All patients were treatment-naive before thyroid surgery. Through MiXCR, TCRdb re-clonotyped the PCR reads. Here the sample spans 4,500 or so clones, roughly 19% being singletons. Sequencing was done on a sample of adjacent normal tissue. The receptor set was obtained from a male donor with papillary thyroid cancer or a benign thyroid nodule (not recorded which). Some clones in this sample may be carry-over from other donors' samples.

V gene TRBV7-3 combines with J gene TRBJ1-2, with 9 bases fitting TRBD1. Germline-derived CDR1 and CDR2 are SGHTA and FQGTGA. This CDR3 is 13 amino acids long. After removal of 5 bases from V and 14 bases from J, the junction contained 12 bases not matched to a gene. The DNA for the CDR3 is TGTGCCAGCAGCCAGGGACAGGGAGCCTCCCAGACCTTC. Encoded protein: CASSQGQGASQTF. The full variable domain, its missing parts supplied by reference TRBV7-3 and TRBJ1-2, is GAGVSQTPSNKVTEKGKYVELRCDPISGHTALYWYRQSLGQGPEFLIYFQGTGAADDSGLPNDRFFAVRPEGSVSTLKIQRTERGDSAVYLCASSQGQGASQTFGSGTRLTVV.

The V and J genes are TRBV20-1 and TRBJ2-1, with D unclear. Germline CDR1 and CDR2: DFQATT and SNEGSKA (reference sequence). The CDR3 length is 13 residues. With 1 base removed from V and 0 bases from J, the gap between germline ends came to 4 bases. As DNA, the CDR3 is TGCAGTGCTAGAGTCGGCTCCTACAATGAGCAGTTCTTC. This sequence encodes CSARVGSYNEQFF.

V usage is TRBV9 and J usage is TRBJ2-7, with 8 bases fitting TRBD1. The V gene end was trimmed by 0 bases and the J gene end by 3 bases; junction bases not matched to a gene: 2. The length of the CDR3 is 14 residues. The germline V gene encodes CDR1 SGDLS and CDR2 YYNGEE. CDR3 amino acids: CASSVGTGIYEQYF. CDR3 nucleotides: TGTGCCAGCAGCGTAGGGACAGGGATCTACGAGCAGTACTTC.

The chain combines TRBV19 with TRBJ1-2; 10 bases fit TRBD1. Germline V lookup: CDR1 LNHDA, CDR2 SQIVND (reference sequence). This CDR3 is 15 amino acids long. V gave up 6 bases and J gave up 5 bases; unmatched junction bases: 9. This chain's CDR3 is CASSPRGQGGYGYTF. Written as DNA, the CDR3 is TGTGCCAGTAGCCCTCGCGGACAGGGGGGATATGGCTACACCTTC.

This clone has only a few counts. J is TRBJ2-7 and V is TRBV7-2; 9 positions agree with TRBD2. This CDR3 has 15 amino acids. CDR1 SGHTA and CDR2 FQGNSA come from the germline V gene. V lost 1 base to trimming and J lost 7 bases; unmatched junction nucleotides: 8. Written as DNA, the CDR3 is TGTGCCAGCAGCTTAGAGGGAGCGGGAGGTCAAGAGCAGTACTTC. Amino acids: CASSLEGAGGQEQYF.

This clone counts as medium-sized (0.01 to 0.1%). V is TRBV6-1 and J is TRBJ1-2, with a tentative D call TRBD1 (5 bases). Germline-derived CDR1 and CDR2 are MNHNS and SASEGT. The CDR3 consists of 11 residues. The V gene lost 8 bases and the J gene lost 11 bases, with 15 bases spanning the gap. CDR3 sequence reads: CASGFNDRYTF. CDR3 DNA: TGTGCCAGCGGATTCAATGACAGATACACCTTC.

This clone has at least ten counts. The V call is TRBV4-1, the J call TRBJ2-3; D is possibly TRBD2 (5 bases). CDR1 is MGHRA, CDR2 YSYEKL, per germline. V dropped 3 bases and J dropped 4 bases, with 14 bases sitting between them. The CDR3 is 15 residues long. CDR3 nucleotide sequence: TGCGCCAGCAGCCAGAGGGAACAGTGGGCAGATACGCAGTATTTT. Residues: CASSQREQWADTQYF.

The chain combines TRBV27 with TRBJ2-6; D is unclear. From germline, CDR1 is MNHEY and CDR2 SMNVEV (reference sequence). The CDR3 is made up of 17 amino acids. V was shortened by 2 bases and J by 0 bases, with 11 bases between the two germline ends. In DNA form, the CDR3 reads TGTGCCAGCAGTTTACGCGCGCGGAACTCTGGGGCCAACGTCCTGACTTTC. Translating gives CASSLRARNSGANVLTF.

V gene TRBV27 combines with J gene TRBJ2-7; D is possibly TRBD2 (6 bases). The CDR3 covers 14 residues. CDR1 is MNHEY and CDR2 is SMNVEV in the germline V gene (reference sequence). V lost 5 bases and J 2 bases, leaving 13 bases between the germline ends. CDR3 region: CASSTTGGAYEQYF. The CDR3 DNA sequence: TGTGCCAGCAGTACTACTGGCGGGGCCTACGAGCAGTACTTC.

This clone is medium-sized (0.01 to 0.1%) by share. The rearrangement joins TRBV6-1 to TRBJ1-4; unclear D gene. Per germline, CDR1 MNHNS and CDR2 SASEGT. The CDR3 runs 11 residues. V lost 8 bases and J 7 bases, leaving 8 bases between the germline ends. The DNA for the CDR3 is TGTGCCAGCGGGGAAACTGAAAAACTGTTTTTT. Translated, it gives CASGETEKLFF.

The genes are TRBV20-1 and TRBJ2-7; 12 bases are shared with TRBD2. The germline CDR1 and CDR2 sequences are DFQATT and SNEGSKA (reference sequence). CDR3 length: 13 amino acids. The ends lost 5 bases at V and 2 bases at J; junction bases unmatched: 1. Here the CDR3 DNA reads TGCAGTGCTTCTAGCGGGAGGGCCTACGAGCAGTACGTC. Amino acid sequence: CSASSGRAYEQYV.

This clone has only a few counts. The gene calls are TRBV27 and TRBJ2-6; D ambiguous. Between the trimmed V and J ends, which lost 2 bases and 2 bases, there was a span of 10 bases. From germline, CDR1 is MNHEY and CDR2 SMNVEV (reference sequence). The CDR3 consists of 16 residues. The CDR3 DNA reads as TGTGCCAGCAGTTTAATTTGGGGAACTGGGGCCAACGTCCTGACTTTC. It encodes CASSLIWGTGANVLTF.

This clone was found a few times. CDR3 nucleotides: TGTGCCAGCAGTTTAAGAGAAAACAATGGCTACACCTTC. It is translated as CASSLRENNGYTF. The gene calls are TRBV27 and TRBJ1-2; no reliable D call. CDR1 and CDR2 (germline): MNHEY, SMNVEV (reference sequence). This CDR3 region has 13 residues. V gave up 2 bases and J gave up 6 bases, with 10 bases separating them.

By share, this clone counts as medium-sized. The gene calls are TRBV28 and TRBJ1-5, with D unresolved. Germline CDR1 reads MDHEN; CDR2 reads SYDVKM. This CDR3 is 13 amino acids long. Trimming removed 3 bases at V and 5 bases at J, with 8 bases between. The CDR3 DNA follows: TGTGCCAGCAGTTTTGAGGCAGATCAGCCCCAGCATTTT. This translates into CASSFEADQPQHF.

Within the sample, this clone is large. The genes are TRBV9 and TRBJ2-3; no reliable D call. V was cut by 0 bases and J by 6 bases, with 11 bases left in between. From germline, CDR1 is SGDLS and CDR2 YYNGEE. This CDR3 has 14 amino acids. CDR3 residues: CASSVVGEMDTQYF. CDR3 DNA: TGTGCCAGCAGCGTAGTAGGAGAGATGGATACGCAGTATTTT.

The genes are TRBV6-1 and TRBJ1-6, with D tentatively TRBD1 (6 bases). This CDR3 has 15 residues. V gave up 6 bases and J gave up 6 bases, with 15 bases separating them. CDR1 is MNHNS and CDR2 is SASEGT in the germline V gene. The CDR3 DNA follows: TGTGCCAGCAGGCGACCGGGACACCTTAATTCACCCCTCCACTTT. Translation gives CASRRPGHLNSPLHF.

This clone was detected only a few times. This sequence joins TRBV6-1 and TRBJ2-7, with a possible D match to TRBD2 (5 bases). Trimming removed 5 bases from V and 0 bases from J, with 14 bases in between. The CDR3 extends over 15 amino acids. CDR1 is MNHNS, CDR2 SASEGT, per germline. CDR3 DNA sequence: TGTGCCAGCAGTCGACCTAGCTCAGACTCCTACGAGCAGTACTTC. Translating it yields CASSRPSSDSYEQYF.

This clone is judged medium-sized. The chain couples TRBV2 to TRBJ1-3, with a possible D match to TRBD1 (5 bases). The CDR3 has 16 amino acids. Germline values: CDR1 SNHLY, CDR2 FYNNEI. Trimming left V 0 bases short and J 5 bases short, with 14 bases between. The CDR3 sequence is CASSEAVTGPRNTIYF. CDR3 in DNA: TGTGCCAGCAGTGAAGCGGTAACAGGCCCTAGAAACACCATATATTTT.

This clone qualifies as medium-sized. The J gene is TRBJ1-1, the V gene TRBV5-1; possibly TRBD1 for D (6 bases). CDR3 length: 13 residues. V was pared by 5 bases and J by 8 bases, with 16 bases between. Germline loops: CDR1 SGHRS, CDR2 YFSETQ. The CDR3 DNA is TGCGCCAGCAGAGCAGCACCGGGACAAGAAGCTTTCTTT. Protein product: CASRAAPGQEAFF.

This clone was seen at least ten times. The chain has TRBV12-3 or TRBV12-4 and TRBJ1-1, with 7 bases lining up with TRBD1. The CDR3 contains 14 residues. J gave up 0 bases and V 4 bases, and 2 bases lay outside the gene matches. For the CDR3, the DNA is TGTGCCAGCAGTTACGGACAGGTGAACACTGAAGCTTTCTTT. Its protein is CASSYGQVNTEAFF.

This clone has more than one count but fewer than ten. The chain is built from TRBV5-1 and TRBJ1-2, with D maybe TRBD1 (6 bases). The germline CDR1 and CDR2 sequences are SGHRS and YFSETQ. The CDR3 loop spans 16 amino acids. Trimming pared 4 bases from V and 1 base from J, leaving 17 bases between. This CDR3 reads CASSEGTRNLNYGYTF. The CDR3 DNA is TGCGCCAGCAGCGAAGGGACACGCAACCTTAACTATGGCTACACCTTC. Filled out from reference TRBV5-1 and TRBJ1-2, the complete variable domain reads KAGVTQTPRYLIKTRGQQVTLSCSPISGHRSVSWYQQTPGQGLQFLFEYFSETQRNKGNFPGRFSGRQFSNSRSEMNVSTLELGDSALYLCASSEGTRNLNYGYTFGSGTRLTVV.

The CDR3 sequence: CASSSRQRGTQYF. As DNA, the CDR3 is TGTGCCAGCAGTTCCCGACAACGGGGGACCCAGTACTTC. J is TRBJ2-5 and V is TRBV6-2 or TRBV6-3; D perhaps matches TRBD2 (5 bases). Germline V gene sequence: CDR1 MNHEY, CDR2 SVGEGT. Trimming took 4 bases from V and 7 from J, leaving 13 bases between them. This CDR3 region has 13 residues.

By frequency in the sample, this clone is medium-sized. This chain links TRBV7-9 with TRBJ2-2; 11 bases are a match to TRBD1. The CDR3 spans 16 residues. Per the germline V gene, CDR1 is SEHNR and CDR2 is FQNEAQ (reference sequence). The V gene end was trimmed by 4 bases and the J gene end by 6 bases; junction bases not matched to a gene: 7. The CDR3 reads CASSSWTGGYAGELFF. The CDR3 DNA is TGTGCCAGCAGCTCATGGACAGGGGGCTACGCCGGGGAGCTGTTTTTT.